This T cell receptor beta chain came from a study of blood T cell repertoires in COVID-19. Here immunoSEQ multiplex PCR was the method, and the copy in TCRdb shows in-frame clones only, minus some. The sample lists tens of thousands of clones, approximately 79% occurring once. Germline assignment: CDR1 ENHRY and CDR2 SYGVKD. Trimming cost V 3 bases and J 5 bases, with 19 bases left between them. The CDR3 is 16 amino acids. This clone showed up just once. This chain connects TRBV10-3 to TRBJ2-5; D may be TRBD1 (5 bases). The specimen was peripheral blood. This receptor was identified in a man in his 70s with active or convalescent COVID-19. DNA of the CDR3: TGTGCCATCAGTGACTATCAGGGCACCACTTTGGAGACCCAGTACTTC. Translation: CAISDYQGTTLETQYF.